Listed below are T cell receptor beta chains from one sample, sequenced in a study of neurological immune-mediated disorders. MiXCR was run by TCRdb on the 5' RACE reads, yielding one entry per CDR3 protein. The sample lists roughly 88,000 distinct CDR3 sequences, under 4.5% occurring once. The sample consisted of PBMCs. The receptors originated from a woman in her fifties or sixties with multiple sclerosis. Each CDR3 is given with its conserved first and last residue. Fields, in order: D gene, J gene, clone size, V gene, CDR3 protein, CDR3 DNA. The D gene is left open where the match is weak. A clone size is listed for some rows: how often the clone was seen (once, few, many), or a class if it is expanded.

TRBD1 | TRBJ1-1 | many | TRBV11-2 | CASSWDRVGTEAFF | TGTGCCAGCAGCTGGGACAGGGTAGGCACTGAAGCTTTCTTT
- | TRBJ2-1 | many | TRBV7-2 | CASRVPGSKYNEQFF | TGTGCCAGCAGAGTTCCCGGGTCCAAATACAATGAGCAGTTCTTC
TRBD2 | TRBJ2-5 | many | TRBV20-1 | CSARSLLAGKETQYF | TGCAGTGCCCGCTCATTACTAGCGGGCAAAGAGACCCAGTACTTC
TRBD2 | TRBJ2-5 | many | TRBV20-1 | CSARSAGGKETQYF | TGCAGTGCCCGCTCGGCGGGGGGAAAAGAGACCCAGTACTTC
TRBD2 | TRBJ2-4 | many | TRBV20-1 | CSARVGGGPGNIQYF | TGCAGTGCTAGAGTCGGGGGGGGGCCCGGAAACATTCAGTACTTC
- | TRBJ1-4 | many | TRBV20-1 | CSATEHTTPKLFF | TGCAGTGCTACCGAACACACGACACCGAAACTGTTTTTT
- | TRBJ2-5 | many | TRBV4-1 | CASSQEGETQYF | TGCGCCAGCAGCCAAGAAGGGGAGACCCAGTACTTC
- | TRBJ1-3 | many | TRBV20-1 | CSARDHRGNGNTIYF | TGCAGTGCTAGAGATCACCGGGGTAATGGAAACACCATATATTTT
TRBD2 | TRBJ2-3 | many | TRBV7-2 | CASSLVGTSGGTDTQYF | TGTGCCAGCAGCTTAGTTGGGACTAGCGGGGGCACAGATACGCAGTATTTT
- | TRBJ2-7 | many | TRBV10-3 | CAISEGEAEQYF | TGTGCCATCAGTGAAGGAGAGGCCGAGCAGTACTTC
- | TRBJ2-7 | many | TRBV4-2 | CASSPNFGEESAYEQYF | TGTGCCAGCAGCCCTAACTTTGGGGAGGAGTCCGCCTACGAGCAGTACTTC
- | TRBJ1-5 | many | TRBV5-1 | CASSSAGQRNQPQHF | TGCGCCAGCAGCTCCGCCGGCCAAAGGAATCAGCCCCAGCATTTT
TRBD2 | TRBJ2-7 | many | TRBV7-9 | CASSLAGGREQYF | TGTGCCAGCAGCTTGGCGGGGGGGCGTGAGCAGTACTTC
- | TRBJ1-2 | many | TRBV28 | CASSLSRNYGYTF | TGTGCCAGCAGTTTATCCCGTAACTATGGCTACACCTTC
- | TRBJ2-7 | many | TRBV18 | CASSPLKGGSGNEQYF | TGTGCCAGCTCACCACTTAAGGGGGGCAGTGGGAACGAGCAGTACTTC
- | TRBJ2-7 | many | TRBV7-2 | CASSSRDRGPYF | TGTGCCAGCAGCTCCAGGGACCGCGGGCCGTACTTC
TRBD1 | TRBJ2-6 | many | TRBV6-5 | CASSYTGAGSGANVLTF | TGTGCCAGCAGTTACACAGGGGCTGGCTCTGGGGCCAACGTCCTGACTTTC
- | TRBJ1-6 | many | TRBV4-1 | CASSQDNRRMFHF | TGCGCCAGCAGCCAAGATAATAGGCGAATGTTCCACTTT
TRBD2 | TRBJ2-5 | many | TRBV5-1 | CASSLASGGKETQYF | TGCGCCAGCAGCTTGGCTAGCGGGGGAAAAGAGACCCAGTACTTC
- | TRBJ2-7 | - | TRBV15 | CATSRDRNSYEQYF | TGTGCCACCAGCAGAGACAGGAACTCTTACGAGCAGTACTTC
- | TRBJ1-1 | many | TRBV20-1 | CSARLGMNTEAFF | TGCAGTGCTAGATTGGGAATGAACACTGAAGCTTTCTTT
- | TRBJ2-7 | many | TRBV28 | CASSLTLEQYF | TGTGCCAGCAGCCTTACGCTCGAGCAGTACTTC
TRBD1 | TRBJ2-2 | many | TRBV10-3 | CAISDWTGNGDELFF | TGTGCCATCAGTGACTGGACAGGGAATGGGGATGAGCTGTTTTTT
- | TRBJ1-5 | many | TRBV20-1 | CSAKDRLNQPQHF | TGCAGTGCAAAGGACAGATTAAATCAGCCCCAGCATTTT
- | TRBJ2-3 | many | TRBV3-1 | CAMNTQYF | TGTGCGATGAATACGCAGTATTTT
- | TRBJ2-7 | many | TRBV5-1 | CASSPRGDTYEQYF | TGCGCCAGCAGCCCCCGCGGGGATACCTACGAGCAGTACTTC
- | TRBJ2-3 | many | TRBV12-3/TRBV12-4 | CASSLLGRDTQYF | TGTGCCAGCAGTTTATTGGGGAGGGATACGCAGTATTTT
- | TRBJ2-1 | many | TRBV7-9 | CASSLDARQGREQFF | TGTGCCAGCAGCTTAGATGCGCGGCAGGGGCGTGAGCAGTTCTTC
- | TRBJ2-7 | many | TRBV12-3/TRBV12-4 | CASSLLGPGEQYF | TGTGCCAGCAGTTTATTGGGACCTGGAGAGCAGTACTTC
- | TRBJ2-7 | many | TRBV10-3 | CATQWRDNRGYEQYF | TGTGCCACCCAATGGAGGGACAATCGTGGCTACGAGCAGTACTTC
- | TRBJ2-3 | many | TRBV20-1 | CSASTDTQYF | TGCAGTGCTAGCACAGATACGCAGTATTTT
TRBD1 | TRBJ1-6 | many | TRBV5-1 | CASSLVGQERLHF | TGCGCCAGCAGCTTGGTCGGACAGGAACGCCTCCACTTT
TRBD2 | TRBJ2-2 | many | TRBV9 | CASSETSGGTGELFF | TGTGCCAGCAGCGAGACTAGCGGGGGGACCGGGGAGCTGTTTTTT
TRBD1 | TRBJ2-2 | few | TRBV20-1 | CSAPRTGGYSTGELFF | TGCAGTGCCCCGCGGACAGGGGGCTATAGCACCGGGGAGCTGTTTTTT
- | TRBJ2-3 | many | TRBV20-1 | CSARDFKGTDTQYF | TGCAGTGCTAGGGACTTCAAGGGGACAGATACGCAGTATTTT
- | TRBJ1-2 | many | TRBV5-1 | CASSLAHRGTNYGYTF | TGCGCCAGCAGCTTGGCGCACAGAGGAACTAACTATGGCTACACCTTC
TRBD2 | TRBJ2-5 | many | TRBV20-1 | CSAREGLAWETQYF | TGCAGTGCTAGAGAGGGACTAGCATGGGAGACCCAGTACTTC
- | TRBJ2-5 | few | TRBV7-2 | CASSPKLETQYF | TGTGCCAGCAGCCCGAAACTGGAGACCCAGTACTTC
- | TRBJ1-1 | many | TRBV2 | CARRTPEVDTEAFF | TGTGCCAGAAGGACGCCAGAAGTAGACACTGAAGCTTTCTTT
TRBD2 | TRBJ2-3 | many | TRBV7-9 | CASSSPRGGLSSTDTQYF | TGTGCCAGCAGCTCCCCTCGCGGGGGGCTTTCTAGCACAGATACGCAGTATTTT
TRBD1 | TRBJ1-5 | many | TRBV20-1 | CSARTGGYQPQHF | TGCAGTGCTAGAACAGGGGGATATCAGCCCCAGCATTTT
TRBD1 | TRBJ1-6 | many | TRBV7-6 | CASSWDSTNSPLHF | TGTGCCAGCAGCTGGGACAGCACTAATTCACCCCTCCACTTT
- | TRBJ1-4 | many | TRBV20-1 | CSARTAGPLSNEKLFF | TGCAGTGCTAGGACAGCCGGGCCACTATCTAATGAAAAACTGTTTTTT
TRBD2 | TRBJ2-6 | - | TRBV7-2 | CASSLGLLAGFFRSGANVLTF | TGTGCCAGCAGCTTAGGCCTTCTAGCGGGGTTCTTCCGCTCTGGGGCCAACGTCCTGACTTTC
- | TRBJ2-7 | many | TRBV5-1 | CASKNGLRSPSSYEQYF | TGCGCCAGCAAAAATGGTCTAAGGTCCCCGTCCTCCTACGAGCAGTACTTC
- | TRBJ1-5 | many | TRBV4-1 | CASSQGGSNQPQHF | TGCGCCAGCAGCCAAGGGGGAAGCAATCAGCCCCAGCATTTT
- | TRBJ2-5 | many | TRBV7-2 | CASSWGYQETQYF | TGTGCCAGCAGCTGGGGGTACCAAGAGACCCAGTACTTC
- | TRBJ1-5 | many | TRBV15 | CATSRGNQPQHF | TGTGCCACCAGCAGAGGAAATCAGCCCCAGCATTTT
TRBD2 | TRBJ2-1 | many | TRBV2 | CASTWGGSYNEQFF | TGTGCCAGTACGTGGGGGGGCTCCTACAATGAGCAGTTCTTC
- | TRBJ2-6 | many | TRBV29-1 | CSVDATPGANVLTF | TGCAGCGTTGATGCGACCCCTGGGGCCAACGTCCTGACTTTC
TRBD1 | TRBJ1-1 | many | TRBV7-9 | CASSLGGPGGMNTEAFF | TGTGCCAGCAGCTTAGGGGGGCCAGGGGGCATGAACACTGAAGCTTTCTTT